Below, one T cell receptor beta chain is given with its context. The sample comes from a study of blood T cell repertoires in COVID-19. Study at large: The study drew acute and convalescent COVID-19 samples from the United States, Italy and Spain. PBMCs, B-cell-depleted T cells, or T cells provided the cDNA or gDNA that made up the material.

Per the original methods: Researchers report that nucleated cell counts were estimated from reference gene primer amplification. Data came from immunoSEQ multiplex PCR; TCRdb stores just in-frame clones and leaves some out. The DNA gave D and trimming, while V, J and clone size come from that table. The sample yields more than 150,000 clones, roughly nine tenths seen once. From germline, CDR1 is SGHVS and CDR2 FQNEAQ. This CDR3 has 15 residues. Trimming removed 4 bases from V and 6 bases from J; junction bases left unmatched: 11. Sequenced input: peripheral blood. J is TRBJ2-7 and V is TRBV7-8; TRBD1 aligns across 8 bases. This TCR derives from a man in his 70s with active or convalescent COVID-19. CDR3 loop: CASSSPGTGHSEQYF. The CDR3 DNA sequence: TGTGCCAGCAGCTCGCCCGGGACAGGCCACTCCGAGCAGTACTTC. Looking up the rest from reference TRBV7-8 and TRBJ2-7 gives the full variable domain: GAGVSQSPRYKVAKRGQDVALRCDPISGHVSLFWYQQALGQGPEFLTYFQNEAQLDKSGLPSDRFFAERPEGSVSTLKIQRTQQEDSAVYLCASSSPGTGHSEQYFGPGTRLTVT.